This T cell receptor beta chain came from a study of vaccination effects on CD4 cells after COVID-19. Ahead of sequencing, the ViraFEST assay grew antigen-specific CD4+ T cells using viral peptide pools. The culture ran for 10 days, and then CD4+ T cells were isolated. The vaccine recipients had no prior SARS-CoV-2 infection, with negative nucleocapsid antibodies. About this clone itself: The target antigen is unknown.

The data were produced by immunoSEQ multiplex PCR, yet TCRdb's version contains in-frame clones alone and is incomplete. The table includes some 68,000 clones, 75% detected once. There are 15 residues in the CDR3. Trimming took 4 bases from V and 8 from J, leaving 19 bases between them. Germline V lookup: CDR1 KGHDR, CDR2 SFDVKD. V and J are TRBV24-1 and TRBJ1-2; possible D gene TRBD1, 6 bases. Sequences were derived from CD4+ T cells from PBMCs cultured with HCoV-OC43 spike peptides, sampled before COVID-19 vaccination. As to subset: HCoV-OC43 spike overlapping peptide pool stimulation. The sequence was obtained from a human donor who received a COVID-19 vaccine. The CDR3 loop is CATSDGGQGSRGYTF. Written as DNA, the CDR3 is TGTGCCACCAGTGACGGGGGGCAGGGATCGCGGGGCTACACCTTC.